The 20 T cell receptor beta chains in this list originate from one sample, sequenced in a study of cytomegalovirus exposure and HLA in healthy donors. Use of 60 Vbeta and 13 Jbeta primers characterized the PCR. Data came from immunoSEQ multiplex PCR; TCRdb stores just in-frame clones and leaves some out. The data show 110,000 to 150,000 clones, 9.4% seen once. Specimen: PBMCs. Source of these receptors: a male donor in good health and CMV-seronegative.

The rearrangement links TRBV25-1 to TRBJ2-7, with TRBD2 as a possible D gene (7 bases). Between the trimmed V and J ends, which lost 2 bases and 1 base, there was a span of 12 bases. CDR1 and CDR2 (germline): MGHDK, SYGVNS. This CDR3 spans 15 amino acids. The chain's CDR3 is CASSEGGGPSYEQYF. CDR3 bases: TGTGCCAGCAGTGAAGGGGGGGGCCCTTCCTACGAGCAGTACTTC.

This clone showed up just a few times. This chain joins TRBV4-1 and TRBJ2-7; 9 bases are shared with TRBD2. Germline V gives CDR1 MGHRA, CDR2 YSYEKL. V lost 1 base, J lost 6 bases, and 13 bases stayed unmatched. The CDR3 extends over 17 amino acids. The CDR3 nucleotides read TGCGCCAGCAGCCAAGTCGGCGCGAGGCTAGCGGGGCCCGAGCAGTACTTC. Protein: CASSQVGARLAGPEQYF.

There are a few counts of this clone. The V and J genes are TRBV9 and TRBJ2-7; TRBD2 might be the D (5 bases). This CDR3 has 15 residues. V was cut by 0 bases and J by 2 bases, with 12 bases left in between. The germline gives CDR1 SGDLS, CDR2 YYNGEE. The CDR3 here is CASSVGRGNAYEQYF. The CDR3 DNA sequence: TGTGCCAGCAGCGTAGGTAGAGGGAACGCCTACGAGCAGTACTTC.

Notes on this clone: An end of the junction does not agree with germline; a read error may underlie this. The rearrangement links TRBV6-1 to TRBJ1-3; 7 nucleotides match TRBD1. The germline CDR1 and CDR2 sequences are MNHNS and SASEGT. This CDR3 has 17 residues. CDR3 in amino acids: CASSESGRGKVGDTIYF. CDR3 DNA: TGTGCCAGCAGTGAAAGCGGCAGGGGGAAAGTTGGAGACACCATATATTTT.

J is TRBJ1-3 and V is TRBV18, with D possibly TRBD1 on 5 matching bases. From germline, CDR1 is KGHSH and CDR2 LQKENI. The CDR3 consists of 15 residues. V was trimmed by 3 bases and J by 1 base, leaving 10 bases between them. The CDR3 coding sequence is TGTGCCAGCTCACCCGGCAGGGCTTCTGGAAACACCATATATTTT. This sequence encodes CASSPGRASGNTIYF.

This clone was detected only a few times. V usage is TRBV2 and J usage is TRBJ1-3; D might be TRBD1 (6 bases). The germline V gene encodes CDR1 SNHLY and CDR2 FYNNEI. The CDR3 totals 15 residues. Trimming stripped 6 bases from V and 2 bases from J, with 14 bases between. The CDR3 DNA is TGTGCCAGCAGCGAGCAGGGGACGGCTGGAAACACCATATATTTT. It translates to CASSEQGTAGNTIYF.

The rearrangement joins TRBV6-5 to TRBJ2-7; tentative D call: TRBD1 (6 bases). The V gene lost 1 base and the J gene lost 3 bases, with 10 bases spanning the gap. CDR1 and CDR2 from the germline V gene are MNHEY and SVGAGI. This CDR3 has 14 amino acids. The CDR3 here is CASSYLDRFYEQYF. The CDR3 coding sequence is TGTGCCAGCAGTTACTTGGACAGATTCTACGAGCAGTACTTC.

This clone came up a few times. The chain carries TRBV7-2 and TRBJ1-2; 8 bases align to TRBD1. The CDR3 loop spans 13 amino acids. Germline-derived CDR1 and CDR2 are SGHTA and FQGNSA. V was clipped by 8 bases and J by 2 bases; unmatched bases: 4. CDR3 loop: CASGDRLNYGYTF. CDR3 nucleotides: TGTGCCAGCGGGGACAGGTTGAACTATGGCTACACCTTC. Filled out from reference TRBV7-2 and TRBJ1-2, the complete variable domain reads GAGVSQSPSNKVTEKGKDVELRCDPISGHTALYWYRQSLGQGLEFLIYFQGNSAPDKSGLPSDRFSAERTGGSVSTLTIQRTQQEDSAVYLCASGDRLNYGYTFGSGTRLTVV.

The rearrangement links TRBV4-2 to TRBJ2-7; possibly TRBD2 for D (6 bases). Between the trimmed V and J ends, which lost 3 bases and 4 bases, there was a span of 19 bases. There are 16 residues in the CDR3. Germline CDR1 and CDR2: LGHNA and YNFKEQ. CDR3 DNA: TGTGCCAGCAGCCACCGAGGCGGGGTCACGCCGTACGAGCAGTACTTC. The encoded protein is CASSHRGGVTPYEQYF.

The rearrangement uses TRBV9 and TRBJ1-5, with no clear D. V shed 3 bases and J shed 7 bases, with 14 bases lying between them. The germline CDR1 and CDR2 sequences are SGDLS and YYNGEE. This CDR3 spans 14 amino acids. CDR3 sequence: CASSGPDERQPQHF. DNA of the CDR3: TGTGCCAGCAGCGGCCCGGATGAGCGACAGCCCCAGCATTTT.

This clone was counted a few times. This chain joins TRBV7-2 and TRBJ2-5; D is uncertain. Trimming shortened V by 5 bases and J by 1 base, and 14 bases separated the two germline ends. The CDR3 consists of 15 residues. CDR1 SGHTA and CDR2 FQGNSA come from the germline V gene. Here the CDR3 DNA reads TGTGCCAGCAGCCGACTTAACGGCGGCCAAGAGACCCAGTACTTC. Its translation: CASSRLNGGQETQYF.

This clone has just a few counts. This sequence joins TRBV11-2 and TRBJ1-4; 8 nucleotides line up with TRBD1. Germline V gene lookup returns CDR1 SGHAT and CDR2 FQNNGV. The CDR3 totals 19 residues. With V trimmed by 3 bases and J by 2 bases, 14 bases remained unmatched. CDR3 region: CASSFRSWTGFNTNEKLFF. For the CDR3, the DNA is TGTGCCAGCAGCTTTAGATCATGGACAGGGTTTAACACTAATGAAAAACTGTTTTTT.

This clone was observed a handful of times. The gene calls are TRBV10-3 and TRBJ1-4; D gene uncertain. The V end lost 0 bases, the J end lost 8 bases, and 4 bases lay between the germline ends. CDR3 length: 12 residues. Germline V gene sequence: CDR1 ENHRY, CDR2 SYGVKD. CDR3 amino acids: CAISESREKLFF. Here the CDR3 DNA reads TGTGCCATCAGTGAGTCGCGAGAAAAACTGTTTTTT.

V usage is TRBV6-5 and J usage is TRBJ2-5; D uncertain. Trimming shortened V by 0 bases and J by 4 bases, and 12 bases separated the two germline ends. The CDR3 totals 15 residues. Germline V CDR1 and CDR2: MNHEY, SVGAGI. The CDR3 reads CASSYSYEVRETQYF. CDR3 in DNA: TGTGCCAGCAGTTACTCGTATGAGGTTCGAGAGACCCAGTACTTC.

The rearrangement uses TRBV7-2 and TRBJ2-7, with D tentatively TRBD1 (6 bases). Trimming shortened V by 5 bases and J by 3 bases, and 14 bases separated the two germline ends. This CDR3 has 14 amino acids. CDR1 and CDR2 from the germline V gene are SGHTA and FQGNSA. This chain's CDR3 is CASSPGHQDYEQYF. CDR3 nucleotide sequence: TGTGCCAGCAGCCCGGGACACCAAGACTACGAGCAGTACTTC.

In DNA, the CDR3 is TGTGCCAGCAGTGGACTAGCGGGGGGCAACATTCAGTACTTC. The encoded protein is CASSGLAGGNIQYF. The rearrangement links TRBV27 to TRBJ2-4; 14 nucleotides align to TRBD2. V lost 5 bases and J lost 7; bases outside the gene matches: 1. Germline CDR1 and CDR2: MNHEY and SMNVEV (reference sequence). This CDR3 contains 14 residues.

The V call is TRBV9, the J call TRBJ2-2; tentatively, D is TRBD1 (6 bases). The CDR3 runs 16 residues. Germline assignment: CDR1 SGDLS and CDR2 YYNGEE. The V end lost 4 bases, the J end lost 4 bases, and 17 bases lay between the germline ends. CDR3 residues: CASSLFQGLGTGELFF. The CDR3 DNA sequence: TGTGCCAGCAGCTTATTCCAGGGGCTGGGCACCGGGGAGCTGTTTTTT.

The chain uses TRBV4-2 and TRBJ2-1; the match to TRBD2 covers 13 bases. The CDR3 length is 17 residues. Trimming at V came to 0 bases and at J to 7 bases, leaving 6 bases not matched to a gene. Per the germline V gene, CDR1 is LGHNA and CDR2 is YNFKEQ. The CDR3 is CASSQDPLTSGGNEQFF. In DNA form, the CDR3 reads TGTGCCAGCAGCCAAGACCCGCTGACTAGCGGGGGGAATGAGCAGTTCTTC.

CDR3 sequence reads: CASSIGTGGFNQPQHF. The DNA for the CDR3 is TGTGCCAGTAGTATCGGGACAGGGGGCTTCAATCAGCCCCAGCATTTT. The chain recombines TRBV19 with TRBJ1-5; 12 positions match TRBD1. This CDR3 spans 16 amino acids. Trimming at V came to 3 bases and at J to 3 bases, leaving 3 bases not matched to a gene. Germline V gene data show CDR1 as LNHDA and CDR2 as SQIVND (reference sequence). The full variable domain, in which reference TRBV19 and TRBJ1-5 provide the parts outside the CDR3, is DGGITQSPKYLFRKEGQNVTLSCEQNLNHDAMYWYRQDPGQGLRLIYYSQIVNDFQKGDIAEGYSVSREKKESFPLTVTSAQKNPTAFYLCASSIGTGGFNQPQHFGDGTRLSIL.

The chain links TRBV7-9 to TRBJ1-3; TRBD1 is a possible D gene (5 bases). The CDR3 spans 12 residues. Germline V lookup: CDR1 SEHNR, CDR2 FQNEAQ (reference sequence). V shed 7 bases and J shed 3 bases, with 7 bases lying between them. CDR3 coding DNA: TGTGCCAGCATCCAGGGTGGAAACACCATATATTTT. Translation gives CASIQGGNTIYF.